This is a list of T cell receptor beta chains from one sample in a study of PD-1 blockade in mismatch repair-deficient tumors. Measured with immunoSEQ multiplex PCR; TCRdb has only the in-frame clones, and not every one. Among about 40,000 clones, 70% to 90% were seen once, and the ten largest hold approximately 3.5%. The sequenced sample was peripheral blood, obtained 76 weeks after starting pembrolizumab. These receptors were taken from an adult with mismatch repair-deficient cancer. CDR3s include the opening cysteine and the closing phenylalanine or tryptophan. A D gene is named only where the DNA matches it firmly.

d_gene,j_gene,v_gene,CDR3aa
TRBD1,TRBJ2-6,TRBV27,CASSRQGASGANVLTF
-,TRBJ2-2,TRBV11-3,CASSLEGQGDTGELFF
-,TRBJ1-1,TRBV5-6,CASSSDRPNTEAFF
-,TRBJ2-4,TRBV7-8,CASSFSGSERIAKNIQYF
TRBD1,TRBJ1-2,TRBV19,CASSIISGQGGGGYTF
TRBD2,TRBJ2-5,TRBV4-1,CASSQNPWELAEETQYF
-,TRBJ1-5,TRBV19,CASSIDPTGRQPQHF
TRBD1,TRBJ2-4,TRBV27,CASSTRTGSFWNIQYF
-,TRBJ2-5,TRBV20-1,CSARSGVTQYF
-,TRBJ2-1,TRBV28,CTSGPLSSKQFF
TRBD2,TRBJ2-7,TRBV6-1,CASSEGGLAGSSYEQYF
-,TRBJ2-7,TRBV7-6,CASSLAGGSSYEQYF
-,TRBJ1-2,TRBV14,CASSQDWDAFPNGYTF
-,TRBJ2-1,TRBV5-1,CASSSRGGEDEQFF
-,TRBJ1-1,TRBV9,CASSVQGKTEAFF